This T cell receptor beta chain was sequenced for a study of T cell changes during pregnancy in multiple sclerosis. Sequencing was performed with immunoSEQ multiplex PCR; in TCRdb, only in-frame clones are kept and a portion is missing. Among tens of thousands of clones listed, 93% were seen once. The CDR3 has 15 residues. V was shortened by 4 bases and J by 7 bases, with 19 bases between the two germline ends. Germline V lookup: CDR1 PRHDT, CDR2 FYEKMQ (reference sequence). This clonotype was sampled from a female donor with multiple sclerosis, enrolled in a pregnancy study. The chain recombines TRBV13 with TRBJ1-2; D remains ambiguous. The sequencing here drew on peripheral blood, taken after pregnancy. The CDR3 DNA is TGTGCCAGCAGCTCCACACCTAGGGAGAAAGGTGGCTACACCTTC. Residues: CASSSTPREKGGYTF.